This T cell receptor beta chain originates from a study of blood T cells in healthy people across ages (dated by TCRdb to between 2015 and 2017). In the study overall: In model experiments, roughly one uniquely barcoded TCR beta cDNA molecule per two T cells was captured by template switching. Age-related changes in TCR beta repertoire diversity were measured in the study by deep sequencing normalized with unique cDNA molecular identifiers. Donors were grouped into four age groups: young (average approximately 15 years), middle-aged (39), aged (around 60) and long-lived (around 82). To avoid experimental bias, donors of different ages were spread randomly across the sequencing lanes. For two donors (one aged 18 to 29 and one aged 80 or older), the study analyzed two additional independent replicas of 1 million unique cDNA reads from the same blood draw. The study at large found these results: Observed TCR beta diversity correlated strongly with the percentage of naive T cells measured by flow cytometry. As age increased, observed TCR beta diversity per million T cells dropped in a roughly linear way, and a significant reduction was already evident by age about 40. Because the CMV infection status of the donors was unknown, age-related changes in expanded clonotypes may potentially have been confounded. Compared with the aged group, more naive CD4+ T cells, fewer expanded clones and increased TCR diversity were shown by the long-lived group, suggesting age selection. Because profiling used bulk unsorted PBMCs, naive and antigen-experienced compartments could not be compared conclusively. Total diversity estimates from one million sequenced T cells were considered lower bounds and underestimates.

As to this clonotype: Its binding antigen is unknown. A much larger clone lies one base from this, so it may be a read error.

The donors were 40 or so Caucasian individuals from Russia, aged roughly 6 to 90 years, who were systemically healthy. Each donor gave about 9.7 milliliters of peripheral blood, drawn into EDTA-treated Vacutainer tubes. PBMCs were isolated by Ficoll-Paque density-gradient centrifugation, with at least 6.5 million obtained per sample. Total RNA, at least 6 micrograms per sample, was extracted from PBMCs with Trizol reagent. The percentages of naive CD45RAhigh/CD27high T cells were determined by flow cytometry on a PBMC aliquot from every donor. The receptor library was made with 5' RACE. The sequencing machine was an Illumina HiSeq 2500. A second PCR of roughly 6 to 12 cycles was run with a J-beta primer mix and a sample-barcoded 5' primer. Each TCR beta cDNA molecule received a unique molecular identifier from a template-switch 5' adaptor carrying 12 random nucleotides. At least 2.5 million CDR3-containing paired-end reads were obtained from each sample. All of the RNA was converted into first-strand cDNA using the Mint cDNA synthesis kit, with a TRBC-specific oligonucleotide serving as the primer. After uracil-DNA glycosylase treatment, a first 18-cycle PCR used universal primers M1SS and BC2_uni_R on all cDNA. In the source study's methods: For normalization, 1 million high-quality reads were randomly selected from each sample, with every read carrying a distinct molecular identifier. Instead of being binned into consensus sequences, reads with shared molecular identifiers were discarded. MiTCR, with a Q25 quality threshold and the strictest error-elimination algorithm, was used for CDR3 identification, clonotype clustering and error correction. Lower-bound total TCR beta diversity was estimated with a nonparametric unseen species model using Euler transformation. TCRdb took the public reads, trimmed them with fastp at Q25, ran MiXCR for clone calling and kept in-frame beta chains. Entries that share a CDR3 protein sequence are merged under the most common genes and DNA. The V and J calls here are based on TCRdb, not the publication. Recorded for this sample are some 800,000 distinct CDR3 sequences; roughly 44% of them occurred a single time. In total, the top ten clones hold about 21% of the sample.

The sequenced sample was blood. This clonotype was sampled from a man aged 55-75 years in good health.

The bases read TGTGCCAGCAGTTTGGCGGGGGGAACCTACGAGCGGTACTTC. Translation gives CASSLAGGTYERYF. This chain is built from TRBV27 and TRBJ2-7; 8 central bases correspond to TRBD2. Based on the germline V gene (reference sequence), the CDR1 and CDR2 sequences are MNHEY and SMNVEV. The CDR3 covers 14 residues, taking in both the cysteine and the phenylalanine. Only the CDR3 portion is preserved as DNA: 42 bases, with reading frame beginning at the first base.